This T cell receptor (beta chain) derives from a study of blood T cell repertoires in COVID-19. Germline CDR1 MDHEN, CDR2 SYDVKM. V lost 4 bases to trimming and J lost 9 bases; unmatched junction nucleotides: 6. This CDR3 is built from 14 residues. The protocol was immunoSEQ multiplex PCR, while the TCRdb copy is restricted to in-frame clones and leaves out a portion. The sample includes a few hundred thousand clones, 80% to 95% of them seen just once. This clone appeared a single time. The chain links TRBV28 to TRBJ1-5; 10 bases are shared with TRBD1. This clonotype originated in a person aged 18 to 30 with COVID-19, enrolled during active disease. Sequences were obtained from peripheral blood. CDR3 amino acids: CASSWGTGARPQHF. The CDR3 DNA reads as TGTGCCAGCAGTTGGGGGACAGGGGCTAGGCCCCAGCATTTT.